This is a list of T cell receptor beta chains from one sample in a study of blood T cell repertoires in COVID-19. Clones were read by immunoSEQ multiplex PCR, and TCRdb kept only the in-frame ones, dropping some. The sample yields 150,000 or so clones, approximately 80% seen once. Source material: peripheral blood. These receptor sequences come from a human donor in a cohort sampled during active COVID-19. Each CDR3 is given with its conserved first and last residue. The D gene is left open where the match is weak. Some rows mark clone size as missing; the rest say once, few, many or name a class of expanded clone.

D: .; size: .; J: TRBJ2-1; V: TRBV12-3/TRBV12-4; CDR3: CASRQGNEQFF; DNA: TGTGCCAGCAGACAGGGCAATGAGCAGTTCTTC
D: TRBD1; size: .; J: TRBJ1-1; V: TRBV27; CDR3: CASSSRTGKRREMNTEAFF; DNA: TGTGCCAGCAGCTCACGGACAGGAAAGAGGCGGGAAATGAACACTGAAGCTTTCTTT
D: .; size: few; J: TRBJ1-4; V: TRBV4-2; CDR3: CASSQDPRPRNEKLFF; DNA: TGTGCCAGCAGCCAAGATCCCCGTCCTCGTAATGAAAAACTGTTTTTT
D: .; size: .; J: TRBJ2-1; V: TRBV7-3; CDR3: CASSLEAASYNEQFF; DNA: TGTGCCAGCAGCTTAGAAGCGGCCTCCTACAATGAGCAGTTCTTC
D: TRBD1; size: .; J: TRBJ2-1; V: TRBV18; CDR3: CASSLRGQGTPYNEQFF; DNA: TGTGCCAGCTCACTAAGGGGGCAGGGGACACCCTACAATGAGCAGTTCTTC
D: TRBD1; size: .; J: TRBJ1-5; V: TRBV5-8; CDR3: CASSSGQGHQPQHF; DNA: TGTGCCAGCAGCTCCGGACAGGGACATCAGCCCCAGCATTTT
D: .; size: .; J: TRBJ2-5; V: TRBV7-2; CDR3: CASSFTIQETQYF; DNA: TGTGCCAGCAGCTTTACTATTCAAGAGACCCAGTACTTC
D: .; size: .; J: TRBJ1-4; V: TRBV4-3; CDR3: CASSQLVAGLSEKLFF; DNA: TGCGCCAGCAGCCAACTCGTAGCAGGGTTGTCGGAAAAACTGTTTTTT
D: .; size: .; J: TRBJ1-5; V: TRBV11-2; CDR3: CASSQDRGGNQPQHF; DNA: TGTGCCAGCAGCCAGGACAGAGGAGGCAATCAGCCCCAGCATTTT
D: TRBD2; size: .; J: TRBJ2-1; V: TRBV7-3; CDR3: CASSLSVTSVEQFF; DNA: TGTGCCAGCAGCTTAAGTGTGACTAGCGTTGAGCAGTTCTTC
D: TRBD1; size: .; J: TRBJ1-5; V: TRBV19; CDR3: CASSDRVGQPQHF; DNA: TGTGCCAGTTCGGACAGGGTGGGGCAGCCCCAGCATTTT
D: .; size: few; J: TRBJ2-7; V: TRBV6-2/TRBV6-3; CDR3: CASSAGGASSYEQYF; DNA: TGTGCCAGCAGTGCCGGCGGGGCCAGCTCCTACGAGCAGTACTTC
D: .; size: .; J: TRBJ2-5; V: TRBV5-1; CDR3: CASSLVSGGGTGETQYF; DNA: TGCGCCAGCAGCTTGGTTTCGGGTGGCGGGACGGGAGAGACCCAGTACTTC
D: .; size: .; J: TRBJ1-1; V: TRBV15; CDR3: CATGREGVENTEAFF; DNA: TGTGCCACCGGACGTGAGGGGGTGGAGAACACTGAAGCTTTCTTT
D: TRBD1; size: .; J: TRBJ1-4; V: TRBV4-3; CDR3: CASSPHRGQNEKLFF; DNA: TGCGCCAGCAGCCCCCACAGGGGGCAGAATGAAAAACTGTTTTTT
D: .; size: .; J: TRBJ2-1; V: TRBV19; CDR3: CASSKKREKLYNEQFF; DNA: TGTGCCAGTAGTAAAAAGAGGGAGAAGCTCTACAATGAGCAGTTCTTC
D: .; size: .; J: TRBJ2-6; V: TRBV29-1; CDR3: CSVELGSPPSGANVLTF; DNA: TGCAGCGTTGAACTGGGCAGTCCTCCCTCTGGGGCCAACGTCCTGACTTTC
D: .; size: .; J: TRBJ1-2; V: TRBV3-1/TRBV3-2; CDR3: CASSQYLSKPTGRQAHYGYTF; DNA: TGTGCCAGCAGCCAATATCTTAGTAAGCCGACGGGGAGACAGGCCCACTATGGCTACACCTTC
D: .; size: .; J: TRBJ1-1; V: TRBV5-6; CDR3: CASSPRDIMNTEAFF; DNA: TGTGCCAGCAGCCCCCGGGACATAATGAACACTGAAGCTTTCTTT
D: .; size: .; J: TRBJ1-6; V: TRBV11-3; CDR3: CASSFRRNSPLHF; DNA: TGTGCCAGCAGCTTCCGGAGAAATTCACCCCTCCACTTT
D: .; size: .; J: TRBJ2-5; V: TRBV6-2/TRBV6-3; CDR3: CASSRGPLPETQYF; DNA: TGTGCCAGCAGCCGCGGGCCACTACCTGAGACCCAGTACTTC
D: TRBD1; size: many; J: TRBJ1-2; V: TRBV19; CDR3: CASSTGDRSGYTF; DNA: TGTGCCAGTAGTACAGGGGACAGATCTGGCTACACCTTC
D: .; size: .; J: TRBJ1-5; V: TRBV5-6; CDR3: CASSSWQGNGPQHF; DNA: TGTGCCAGCAGCTCGTGGCAGGGGAATGGGCCCCAGCATTTT
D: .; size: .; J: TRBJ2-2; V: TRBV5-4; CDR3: CASSFGGTGELFF; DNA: TGTGCCAGCAGCTTTGGAGGCACCGGGGAGCTGTTTTTT
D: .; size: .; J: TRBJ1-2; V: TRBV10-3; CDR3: CAISESTEGYTF; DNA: TGTGCCATCAGTGAGTCAACAGAGGGCTACACCTTC
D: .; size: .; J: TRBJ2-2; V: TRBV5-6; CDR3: CASSLRQGVSTGELFF; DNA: TGTGCCAGCAGCTTGAGGCAAGGGGTCAGCACCGGGGAGCTGTTTTTT
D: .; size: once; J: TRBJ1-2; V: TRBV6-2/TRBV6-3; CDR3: CASSPLSYGYTF; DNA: TGTGCCAGCAGTCCCTTATCCTATGGCTACACCTTC
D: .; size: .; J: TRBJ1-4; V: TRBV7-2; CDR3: CASSLAFRDTNEKLFF; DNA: TGTGCCAGCAGCTTAGCTTTCCGGGATACGAATGAAAAACTGTTTTTT
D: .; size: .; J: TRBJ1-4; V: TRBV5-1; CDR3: CASSDDGRPSEQLFF; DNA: TGCGCCAGCAGCGACGACGGCAGGCCCTCTGAGCAACTGTTTTTT
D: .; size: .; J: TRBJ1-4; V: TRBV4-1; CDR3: CASSQDRAGNEKLFF; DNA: TGCGCCAGCAGCCAAGATCGTGCAGGGAATGAAAAACTGTTTTTT